This TCR beta chain came from a study of T cells in Graves' hyperthyroidism and ophthalmopathy. Amplification yielded TCR beta CDR3 regions, with RNA transcripts as the source. First-round RT-PCR targeting the TCR CDR3 was performed with the HTBI primer set. TCRdb re-analysed the multiplex PCR reads in MiXCR, keeping a single row per CDR3 protein. Altogether hundreds of thousands of distinct CDR3 sequences are present, approximately 13% being singletons, with the ten largest covering approximately 25%. This clonotype was obtained from a woman between 25 and 40 years old with Graves' hyperthyroidism. The source material was blood.

The DNA for the CDR3 is TGTGCCAGCAGTGGACAGGCCGGACTAGCGGATCCTAGTCAGTTCTTC. Protein sequence: CASSGQAGLADPSQFF. The V call is TRBV6-1, the J call TRBJ2-4; 10 bases align to TRBD2. The DNA matches TRBJ2-1 better at its end, which makes the J call doubtful. The CDR3 loop spans 16 amino acids. Germline lookup yields CDR1 MNHNS and CDR2 SASEGT.